The 10 T cell receptor beta chains below were found in one sample sequenced in a study of lymphopenia after photon versus proton radiotherapy (dated by TCRdb to between 2018 and 2021). Libraries came from the immunoSEQ multiplex PCR assay. TCRdb took over this immuneACCESS table, retaining in-frame rearrangements with V and J assigned. Such tables are incomplete; in checked studies, under half of the missing clones stem from an unresolved V gene, and the remainder is unexplained. The sample table holds some 41,000 clones, of which approximately 81% were seen once. Clones ranked in the top ten supply approximately 2.9% of the sample. The sample consisted of peripheral blood, taken from a patient treated with photon-based radiotherapy. These receptors all stem from a man aged 45-65 years with gastric cancer.

This rearrangement joins TRBV29-1 to TRBJ1-1; weak D call: TRBD1 (5 bases). The CDR3 loop spans 11 amino acids. Germline CDR1 reads SQVTM; CDR2 reads ANQGSEA. Trimming left V 7 bases short and J 1 base short, with 7 bases between. CDR3 sequence (DNA): TGCAGCGCCGGGACGAACACTGAAGCTTTCTTT. Encoded protein: CSAGTNTEAFF.

The genes are TRBV6-6 and TRBJ2-1; tentative D call: TRBD2 (6 bases). Germline CDR1 MNHNY, CDR2 SVGAGI (reference sequence). V was trimmed by 2 bases and J by 9 bases, leaving 14 bases between them. The CDR3 sequence is 14 residues long. CDR3 bases: TGTGCCAGCAGTTACATGCGGGATGGGAGTGAGCAGTTCTTC. This translates into CASSYMRDGSEQFF.

V and J are TRBV28 and TRBJ2-2; the match to TRBD2 covers 11 bases. CDR1 and CDR2 from the germline V gene are MDHEN and SYDVKM. There are 15 residues in the CDR3. The trim removed 5 bases at V and 7 bases at J, leaving 6 bases unmatched. The CDR3 is CASSLSGRANGELFF. Written as DNA, the CDR3 is TGTGCCAGCAGTCTTAGCGGGAGGGCGAACGGGGAGCTGTTTTTT.

This clone was recorded once. The chain recombines TRBV28 with TRBJ2-6, with D hard to call. The CDR3 is made up of 13 amino acids. CDR1 and CDR2 (germline): MDHEN, SYDVKM. V was shortened by 3 bases and J by 4 bases, with 4 bases between the two germline ends. CDR3 loop: CASSLWGANVLTF. CDR3 sequence (DNA): TGTGCCAGCAGTTTGTGGGGGGCCAACGTCCTGACTTTC. Full variable domain (outside the CDR3, taken from reference TRBV28 and TRBJ2-6): DVKVTQSSRYLVKRTGEKVFLECVQDMDHENMFWYRQDPGLGLRLIYFSYDVKMKEKGDIPEGYSVSREKKERFSLILESASTNQTSMYLCASSLWGANVLTFGAGSRLTVL.

J is TRBJ1-1 and V is TRBV13; 7 positions agree with TRBD1. Germline loops: CDR1 PRHDT, CDR2 FYEKMQ (reference sequence). The CDR3 totals 13 residues. Trimming removed 7 bases from V and 1 base from J; junction bases left unmatched: 3. The CDR3 region is CASTAGGNTEAFF. CDR3 nucleotides: TGTGCCAGCACTGCAGGGGGGAACACTGAAGCTTTCTTT.

This clone came up once. This sequence joins TRBV19 and TRBJ2-3; D is ambiguous. Germline lookup yields CDR1 LNHDA and CDR2 SQIVND (reference sequence). CDR3 length: 14 amino acids. Trimming cost V 1 base and J 4 bases, with 9 bases left between them. As DNA, the CDR3 is TGTGCCAGTAGTATAGTCTTATGGGCAGATACGCAGTATTTT. Amino acid sequence: CASSIVLWADTQYF.

The genes are TRBV7-2 and TRBJ2-7, with D possibly matching TRBD2 (6 bases). Germline loops: CDR1 SGHTA, CDR2 FQGNSA. CDR3 length equals 14 residues. The V and J ends lost 4 bases and 6 bases respectively, with 16 bases between them. The chain's CDR3 is CASSSAGLLSEQYF. The CDR3 region has the DNA TGTGCCAGCAGCTCTGCGGGGCTACTAAGCGAGCAGTACTTC.

The gene calls are TRBV9 and TRBJ1-1; D not certain. The CDR3 sequence is 13 residues long. Germline V gene sequence: CDR1 SGDLS, CDR2 YYNGEE. Between the trimmed V and J ends, which lost 4 bases and 1 base, there was a span of 8 bases. Written as DNA, the CDR3 is TGTGCCAGCAGCCTGGGAACGAACACTGAAGCTTTCTTT. It is translated as CASSLGTNTEAFF. The full variable domain, with the rest looked up from reference TRBV9 and TRBJ1-1, is DSGVTQTPKHLITATGQRVTLRCSPRSGDLSVYWYQQSLDQGLQFLIQYYNGEERAKGNILERFSAQQFPDLHSELNLSSLELGDSALYFCASSLGTNTEAFFGQGTRLTVV.

V usage is TRBV11-2 and J usage is TRBJ2-7; 7 bases match TRBD1. CDR1 is SGHAT, CDR2 FQNNGV, per germline. The CDR3 covers 11 residues. V lost 5 bases, J lost 10 bases, and 5 bases stayed unmatched. In DNA form, the CDR3 reads TGTGCCAGCAGCCCGACAGGGAGACAGTACTTC. This gives the protein CASSPTGRQYF.

This chain uses TRBV6-5 with TRBJ1-5; 7 positions match TRBD1. Germline V gives CDR1 MNHEY, CDR2 SVGAGI. The CDR3 length is 15 residues. The junction had 6 bases not matched to a gene; V was cut back by 0 bases and J by 7 bases. The CDR3 DNA reads TGTGCCAGCAGTTACTCGCGCACAGGGGAACAGCCCCAGCATTTT. Translated: CASSYSRTGEQPQHF.